The rows below give T cell receptor beta chains drawn from one sample of a study of control samples from healthy donors and cancer patients. The assay was immunoSEQ multiplex PCR, and TCRdb's table has in-frame clones only and misses some. This sample has under 450,000 clones, with 75% to 95% found just once. The material sequenced was PBMCs. The receptors stem from a man aged 35-49 years with head and neck cancer. CDR3s leave out the opening cysteine and the closing phenylalanine or tryptophan.

J gene: TRBJ1-5; V gene: TRBV6-1; CDR3 protein: ASSEYTGNQPQH
J gene: TRBJ2-7; V gene: TRBV5-4; CDR3 protein: ASSPTAVLAGISSYEQY
J gene: TRBJ1-2; V gene: TRBV9; CDR3 protein: ASSVAPEGRAGYGYT
J gene: TRBJ1-2; V gene: TRBV19; CDR3 protein: ASSPQGLASYGYT
J gene: TRBJ1-1; V gene: TRBV19; CDR3 protein: ASSSRVRNTEAF
J gene: TRBJ2-4; V gene: TRBV11-2; CDR3 protein: ASSLERNIQY
J gene: TRBJ2-7; V gene: TRBV19; CDR3 protein: ASSIRAQSSYEQY
J gene: TRBJ2-1; V gene: TRBV28; CDR3 protein: ASTPSKGVYNEQF
J gene: TRBJ1-5; V gene: TRBV7-2; CDR3 protein: ASSPDRVGQPQH
J gene: TRBJ2-7; V gene: TRBV7-3; CDR3 protein: ASSLSGPRDSEQY
J gene: TRBJ1-1; V gene: TRBV5-1; CDR3 protein: ASSSNTEAF
J gene: TRBJ2-3; V gene: TRBV5-8; CDR3 protein: ASSLVRGAITDTQY
J gene: TRBJ1-3; V gene: TRBV7-2; CDR3 protein: ASSLAPGNTIY
J gene: TRBJ2-5; V gene: TRBV27; CDR3 protein: ASSQVRRETQY
J gene: TRBJ2-2; V gene: TRBV28; CDR3 protein: ASSTRTSSTGELF
J gene: TRBJ2-2; V gene: TRBV9; CDR3 protein: ASSADRNTGELF
J gene: TRBJ1-2; V gene: TRBV6-2/TRBV6-3; CDR3 protein: ASSYSTAAGYT
J gene: TRBJ1-1; V gene: TRBV7-3; CDR3 protein: ASSRGPEGTEAF
J gene: TRBJ2-3; V gene: TRBV9; CDR3 protein: ASSVARTGWDTQY
J gene: TRBJ2-7; V gene: TRBV5-5; CDR3 protein: ASSPDPRVWDYEQY
J gene: TRBJ1-5; V gene: TRBV7-2; CDR3 protein: ASSLQGNYNQPQH
J gene: TRBJ1-1; V gene: TRBV5-1; CDR3 protein: ASSRSASMNTEAF
J gene: TRBJ1-1; V gene: TRBV5-1; CDR3 protein: ASSGSGAKNTEAF
J gene: TRBJ2-3; V gene: TRBV28; CDR3 protein: ASSLVLAGGPRTDTQY
J gene: TRBJ2-7; V gene: TRBV7-6; CDR3 protein: ASSLFSGTSGSYEQY
J gene: TRBJ1-1; V gene: TRBV7-3; CDR3 protein: ASSFQKNTEAF
J gene: TRBJ1-2; V gene: TRBV9; CDR3 protein: ASSGDRAHYGYT
J gene: TRBJ2-5; V gene: TRBV4-3; CDR3 protein: ASSQDGFETQY
J gene: TRBJ2-5; V gene: TRBV7-7; CDR3 protein: ASSLAGQEETQY
J gene: TRBJ1-5; V gene: TRBV6-6; CDR3 protein: ASSKLRDTSNQPQH
J gene: TRBJ2-7; V gene: TRBV3-1/TRBV3-2; CDR3 protein: ASSQEIAGGVYEQY
J gene: TRBJ1-3; V gene: TRBV4-3; CDR3 protein: ASSQGQASGNTIY
J gene: TRBJ1-2; V gene: TRBV7-3; CDR3 protein: ASSPNIGDWSYGYT